This paragraph reports one TCR beta chain. Antigen unknown. Trimming cost V 7 bases and J 5 bases; bases outside gene matches: 14. The CDR3 consists of 15 residues. Germline-derived CDR1 and CDR2 are SQVTM and ANQGSEA. The data belong to a study of shared clonotypes between healthy human individuals. Findings and caveats of the study: Clonotype sharing among donors was expected to depend on sequencing depth. There were few donors, and this limited the genetic and exposure-history diversity represented.

At a deep level, the assay was run. Here immunoSEQ multiplex PCR was the method, and the copy in TCRdb shows in-frame clones only, minus some. Of approximately 500,000 clones in the sample, 75% to 85% were seen once. The donors, healthy adults who were HIV-negative, had experienced no recent acute infections or vaccinations. V and J are TRBV29-1 and TRBJ2-3; 8 nucleotides align to TRBD2. This sequence originates from a woman aged 40 to 50 in good health. Some clones in this sample may be carry-over from other donors' samples. Sequencing was performed on PBMCs. CDR3 in amino acids: CSGGMAGGGIDTQYF. In DNA, the CDR3 is TGCAGCGGCGGCATGGCGGGAGGCGGAATAGATACGCAGTATTTT.